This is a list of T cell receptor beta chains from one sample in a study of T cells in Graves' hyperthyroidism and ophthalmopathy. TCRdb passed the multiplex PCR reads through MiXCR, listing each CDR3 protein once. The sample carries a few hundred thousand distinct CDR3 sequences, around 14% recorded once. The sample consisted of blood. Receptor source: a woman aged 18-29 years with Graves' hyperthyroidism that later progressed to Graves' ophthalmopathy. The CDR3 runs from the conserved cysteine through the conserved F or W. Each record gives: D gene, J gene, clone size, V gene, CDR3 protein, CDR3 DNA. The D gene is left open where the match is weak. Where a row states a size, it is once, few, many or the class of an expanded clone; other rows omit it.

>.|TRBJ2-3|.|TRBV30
CAWSLTGGDTQYF
TGTGCCTGGAGTCTAACAGGTGGAGATACGCAGTATTTT
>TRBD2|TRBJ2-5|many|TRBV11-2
CASSFRLAGGQETQYF
TGTGCCAGCAGCTTCCGGCTAGCGGGAGGTCAAGAGACCCAGTACTTC
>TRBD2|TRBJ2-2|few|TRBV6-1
CASRHSGRAHTGELFF
TGTGCCAGCAGACATAGCGGGAGGGCCCACACCGGGGAGCTGTTTTTT
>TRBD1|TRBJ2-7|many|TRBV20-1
CSAGPGTGAYEQYF
TGCAGTGCTGGGCCCGGGACAGGAGCCTACGAGCAGTACTTC
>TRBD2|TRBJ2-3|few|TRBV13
CASSPLVPTSGRVTDTQYF
TGTGCCAGCAGCCCCCTTGTGCCGACTAGCGGGAGGGTCACAGATACGCAGTATTTT
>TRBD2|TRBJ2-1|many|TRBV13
CASTEGLAYYNEQFF
TGTGCCAGCACCGAAGGACTAGCGTACTACAATGAGCAGTTCTTC
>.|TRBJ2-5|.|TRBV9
CASSVAGTPQETQYF
TGTGCCAGCAGCGTAGCGGGGACGCCCCAAGAGACCCAGTACTTC
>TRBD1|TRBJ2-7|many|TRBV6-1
CASSPTQGALYEQYF
TGTGCCAGCAGTCCAACACAGGGGGCCCTCTACGAGCAGTACTTC
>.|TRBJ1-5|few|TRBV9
CAAGSASNQPQHF
TGTGCCGCGGGGTCGGCGAGCAATCAGCCCCAGCATTTT
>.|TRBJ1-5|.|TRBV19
CASSIGPYPGLGGFNQPQHF
TGTGCCAGTAGTATAGGGCCCTACCCAGGGCTCGGGGGGTTCAATCAGCCCCAGCATTTT
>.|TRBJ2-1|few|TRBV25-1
CASMGWAYNEQFF
TGTGCCAGCATGGGATGGGCCTACAATGAGCAGTTCTTC